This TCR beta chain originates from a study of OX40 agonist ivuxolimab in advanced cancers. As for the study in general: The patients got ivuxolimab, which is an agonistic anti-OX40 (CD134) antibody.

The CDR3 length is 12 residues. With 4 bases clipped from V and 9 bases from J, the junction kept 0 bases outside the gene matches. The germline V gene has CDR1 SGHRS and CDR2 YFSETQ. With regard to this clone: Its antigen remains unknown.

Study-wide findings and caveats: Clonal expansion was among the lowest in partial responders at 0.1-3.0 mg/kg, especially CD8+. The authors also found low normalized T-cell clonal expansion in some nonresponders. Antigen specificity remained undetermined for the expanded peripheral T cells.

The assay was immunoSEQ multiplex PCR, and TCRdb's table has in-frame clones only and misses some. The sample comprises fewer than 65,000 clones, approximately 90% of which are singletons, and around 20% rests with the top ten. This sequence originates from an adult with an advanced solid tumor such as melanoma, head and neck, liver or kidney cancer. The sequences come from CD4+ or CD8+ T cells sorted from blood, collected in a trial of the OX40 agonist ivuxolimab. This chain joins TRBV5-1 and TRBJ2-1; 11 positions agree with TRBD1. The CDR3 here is CASSGQGAEQFF. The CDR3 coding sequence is TGCGCCAGCAGCGGACAGGGGGCTGAGCAGTTCTTC.